This T cell receptor beta chain derives from a study of tumor-infiltrating lymphocytes in oesophageal squamous cell carcinoma. Germline V gene sequence: CDR1 MNHEY, CDR2 SMNVEV (reference sequence). With 2 bases removed from V and 0 bases from J, the gap between germline ends came to 6 bases. This CDR3 is built from 14 residues. Each CDR3 protein is one row after TCRdb ran MiXCR on the PCR reads. The sample consists of over 15,000 distinct CDR3 sequences, almost 40% of them appearing once. The sample taken for sequencing was blood. The source of this sequence is a male donor with esophageal squamous cell carcinoma. The chain uses TRBV27 and TRBJ2-3; no clear D gene. As DNA, the CDR3 is TGTGCCAGCAGTTTACGGCGGAGCACAGATACGCAGTATTTT. Translating it yields CASSLRRSTDTQYF.